The 27 T cell receptor beta chains reported below all come from one sample, sequenced in a study of blood T cell repertoires in COVID-19. Clones were read by immunoSEQ multiplex PCR, and TCRdb kept only the in-frame ones, dropping some. The sample consists of about 150,000 clones, about four fifths of them appearing once. The sequenced material came from PBMCs or T cells enriched from blood (not recorded which). The receptors were gathered from a woman aged 45 to 65 who had been exposed to COVID-19.

The V call is TRBV7-2, the J call TRBJ2-5, with a weak D call TRBD1 (6 bases). The germline gives CDR1 SGHTA, CDR2 FQGNSA. V lost 5 bases, J lost 2 bases, and 12 bases lay in between. The CDR3 runs to 14 residues. The CDR3 nucleotides read TGTGCCAGCAGCCCACAGGGTTGGCAAGAGACCCAGTACTTC. It is translated as CASSPQGWQETQYF.

This chain uses TRBV6-1 with TRBJ1-6; tentative D call: TRBD1 (5 bases). V was pared by 2 bases and J by 7 bases, with 12 bases between. CDR1 is MNHNS, CDR2 SASEGT, per germline. CDR3 size: 15 residues. CDR3 nucleotide sequence: TGTGCCAGCAGTGAACGTCAGGGCGAGAATTCACCCCTCCACTTT. Amino acids: CASSERQGENSPLHF.

The chain is built from TRBV10-2 and TRBJ2-5, with 13 bases fitting TRBD2. V lost 10 bases and J lost 3; bases outside the gene matches: 5. CDR1 WSHSY and CDR2 SAAADI come from the germline V gene. The CDR3 spans 14 residues. The CDR3 sequence: CATQTSGGEETQYF. In DNA, the CDR3 is TGCGCCACCCAAACTAGCGGGGGGGAAGAGACCCAGTACTTC.

The chain is built from TRBV9 and TRBJ1-2; TRBD1 matches 9 bases. The CDR3 loop spans 17 amino acids. The germline CDR1 and CDR2 sequences are SGDLS and YYNGEE. The V segment lost 0 bases and the J segment 0 bases; nucleotides outside the gene matches: 6. The CDR3 sequence: CASSVAGTGISNYGYTF. CDR3 nucleotide sequence: TGTGCCAGCAGCGTAGCCGGGACAGGGATTTCTAACTATGGCTACACCTTC.

This clone appeared once. The J gene is TRBJ2-3, the V gene TRBV24-1; 7 nucleotides align to TRBD2. Germline trimming cut 3 bases from V and 1 base from J; bases unmatched to any gene: 15. The germline gives CDR1 KGHDR, CDR2 SFDVKD. This CDR3 contains 19 residues. The CDR3 region has the DNA TGTGCCACCAGTGATCCCGATCTGGGCGGGAGCGGGGGCACAGATACGCAGTATTTT. Encoded protein: CATSDPDLGGSGGTDTQYF.

V usage is TRBV6-5 and J usage is TRBJ2-7, with D tentatively TRBD2 (5 bases). Between the trimmed V and J ends, which lost 10 bases and 9 bases, there was a span of 19 bases. This CDR3 is built from 12 residues. CDR1 MNHEY and CDR2 SVGAGI come from the germline V gene. DNA for the CDR3: TGTGCCATCCAATTGACGGGGTATGCGCAGTACTTC. Protein sequence: CAIQLTGYAQYF.

This clone was observed a single time. V and J are TRBV29-1 and TRBJ2-1; 9 bases line up with TRBD1. V lost 4 bases, J lost 0 bases, and 1 base stayed unmatched. The length of the CDR3 is 14 residues. The germline V gene encodes CDR1 SQVTM and CDR2 ANQGSEA. The CDR3 DNA reads as TGCAGCGTTGCGGGACAGGGCTCCTACAATGAGCAGTTCTTC. It is translated as CSVAGQGSYNEQFF.

This clone has a handful of counts. V gene TRBV7-3 combines with J gene TRBJ1-1; 9 nucleotides line up with TRBD1. Germline CDR1 SGHTA, CDR2 FQGTGA. This CDR3 has 14 amino acids. Trimming removed 5 bases from V and 7 bases from J; junction bases left unmatched: 8. The CDR3 region has the DNA TGTGCCAGCAGCACCCAGTCGGGACAGGGTGAAGCTTTCTTT. It specifies CASSTQSGQGEAFF.

The chain carries TRBV18 and TRBJ2-3; D not certain. V lost 0 bases to trimming and J lost 2 bases, with 12 bases between them. The CDR3 extends over 16 amino acids. Germline-derived CDR1 and CDR2 are KGHSH and LQKENI. CDR3 sequence: CASSPPALGFTDTQYF. Written as DNA, the CDR3 is TGTGCCAGCTCACCACCGGCTCTAGGCTTCACAGATACGCAGTATTTT.

The chain is built from TRBV29-1 and TRBJ2-5, with 9 bases identical to TRBD1. The CDR3 runs 13 residues. Germline-derived CDR1 and CDR2 are SQVTM and ANQGSEA. The J segment lost 7 bases and the V segment lost 7 bases, leaving 10 bases of the junction unmatched. The CDR3 is CSETQGAEGTQYF. The DNA for the CDR3 is TGCAGCGAAACACAGGGGGCTGAGGGGACCCAGTACTTC.

The V call is TRBV5-5, the J call TRBJ1-4; TRBD1 agrees at 9 bases. The CDR3 is 14 residues long. Germline V gene data show CDR1 as SGHKS and CDR2 as YYEKEE (reference sequence). J gave up 7 bases and V 7 bases, and 8 bases lay outside the gene matches. The CDR3: CASSPGQGREKLFF. The CDR3 bases are TGTGCCAGCTCACCGGGACAGGGCCGTGAAAAACTGTTTTTT.

The chain joins TRBV3-1 (or the pseudogene TRBV3-2) to TRBJ1-1; D call uncertain. Germline CDR1 reads LGHDT; CDR2 reads YNNKEL (reference sequence). The CDR3 spans 16 residues. V lost 3 bases and J lost 1, with 15 bases in between. The CDR3: CASSQRPVGGNTEAFF. The CDR3 bases are TGTGCCAGCAGCCAGCGCCCTGTTGGCGGGAACACTGAAGCTTTCTTT.

V gene TRBV7-6 combines with J gene TRBJ2-7; 9 bases line up with TRBD1. The germline gives CDR1 SGHVS, CDR2 FNYEAQ. After removal of 5 bases from V and 4 bases from J, the junction contained 12 bases not matched to a gene. This CDR3 has 16 residues. The CDR3, as DNA: TGTGCCAGCAGCCAATCTGGGACAGGGTTATCTTACGAGCAGTACTTC. This sequence encodes CASSQSGTGLSYEQYF.

The V and J genes are TRBV7-2 and TRBJ2-7; 7 positions match TRBD1. The CDR3 length is 15 residues. V was clipped by 1 base and J by 3 bases; unmatched bases: 6. Per the germline V gene, CDR1 is SGHTA and CDR2 is FQGNSA. CDR3 nucleotide sequence: TGTGCCAGCAGCTTAGTCGCGACAGGGAACTACGAGCAGTACTTC. Translating it yields CASSLVATGNYEQYF.

The J gene is TRBJ2-6, the V gene TRBV29-1; D gene unclear. The CDR3 totals 17 residues. Between the trimmed V and J ends, which lost 0 bases and 1 base, there was a span of 13 bases. The germline gives CDR1 SQVTM, CDR2 ANQGSEA. The CDR3 loop is CSVEDRSGPSGANVLTF. The CDR3 DNA is TGCAGCGTTGAAGATCGGAGTGGTCCGTCTGGGGCCAACGTCCTGACTTTC.

The chain recombines TRBV14 with TRBJ2-7; 7 nucleotides line up with TRBD2. This CDR3 has 15 amino acids. The germline CDR1 and CDR2 sequences are SGHDN and FVKESK. V shed 2 bases, J shed 0 bases, and the junction held 4 bases outside the gene matches. CDR3 in DNA: TGTGCCAGCAGCCAATACGGCGGGAGCTCCTACGAGCAGTACTTC. As protein: CASSQYGGSSYEQYF.

The chain is built from TRBV6-5 and TRBJ1-1; a weak D match, TRBD1 (5 bases). CDR1 is MNHEY, CDR2 SVGAGI, per germline. The CDR3 covers 16 residues. V lost 4 bases and J lost 4, with 19 bases in between. Here the CDR3 DNA reads TGTGCCAGCAGTTCTCTGGAAGCTAGGGGTATCACTGAAGCTTTCTTT. As protein: CASSSLEARGITEAFF.

The V and J genes are TRBV3-1 (or the pseudogene TRBV3-2) and TRBJ1-2; 7 positions match TRBD1. J lost 6 bases, V lost 4 bases, and 5 bases had no gene match. This CDR3 spans 13 amino acids. Germline CDR1 reads LGHDT; CDR2 reads YNNKEL (reference sequence). The CDR3 region has the DNA TGTGCCAGCAGCCCAGACAGGGTCCATGGCTACACCTTC. The encoded protein is CASSPDRVHGYTF.

The chain joins TRBV6-5 to TRBJ2-4; TRBD2 might be the D (6 bases). The length of the CDR3 is 13 residues. Trimming shortened V by 2 bases and J by 10 bases, and 12 bases separated the two germline ends. The germline gives CDR1 MNHEY, CDR2 SVGAGI. The CDR3 bases are TGTGCCAGCAGTTACGGAGGGTCGGCAATTCAGTACTTC. This translates into CASSYGGSAIQYF.

The J gene is TRBJ2-5, the V gene TRBV4-2; 13 bases agree with TRBD2. Trimming took 4 bases from V and 1 from J; bases not matched to a gene: 12. Germline V gene lookup returns CDR1 LGHNA and CDR2 YNFKEQ. The CDR3 contains 19 residues. The CDR3 spells CASSPLTSGGPDPQETQYF. CDR3 DNA sequence: TGTGCCAGCAGCCCTTTGACTAGCGGGGGGCCGGACCCCCAAGAGACCCAGTACTTC.

J is TRBJ1-2 and V is TRBV12-3 or TRBV12-4, with D hard to call. The CDR3 loop spans 11 amino acids. The V gene lost 5 bases and the J gene lost 8 bases, with 9 bases spanning the gap. CDR3 sequence reads: CASSRARGYTF. In nucleotides, the CDR3 is TGTGCCAGCAGTCGCGCCCGGGGCTACACCTTC.

The CDR3 DNA reads TGTGCCAGTAGTCTTGCCTCGGGACTACTCACAGATACGCAGTATTTT. Translating gives CASSLASGLLTDTQYF. The V gene is TRBV19, the J gene TRBJ2-3; TRBD2 aligns across 7 bases. V was clipped by 5 bases and J by 2 bases; unmatched bases: 10. CDR3 length: 16 residues. Germline loops: CDR1 LNHDA, CDR2 SQIVND (reference sequence).

CDR3 loop: CSVESGANVLTF. The CDR3 bases are TGCAGCGTTGAATCGGGGGCCAACGTCCTGACTTTC. V is TRBV29-1 and J is TRBJ2-6; no clear D gene. Trimming pared 2 bases from V and 4 bases from J, leaving 3 bases between. Germline CDR1 and CDR2: SQVTM and ANQGSEA. This CDR3 contains 12 residues.

This clone occurred once. V is TRBV16 and J is TRBJ1-1; no clear D gene. Between the trimmed V and J ends, which lost 1 base and 8 bases, there was a span of 8 bases. The length of the CDR3 is 12 residues. Germline loops: CDR1 KGHSY, CDR2 FQNENV. This CDR3 is CASSQFGLEAFF. The CDR3 nucleotides read TGTGCCAGCAGCCAATTCGGTCTGGAAGCTTTCTTT.

The genes are TRBV29-1 and TRBJ1-5; D might be TRBD1 (6 bases). This CDR3 region has 13 residues. Trimming stripped 5 bases from V and 4 bases from J, with 12 bases between. CDR1 and CDR2 from the germline V gene are SQVTM and ANQGSEA. The CDR3 DNA follows: TGCAGCGTTAGACAGGCCCAGAATCAGCCCCAGCATTTT. This translates into CSVRQAQNQPQHF.

This clone was seen more than once but under ten times. The chain recombines TRBV2 with TRBJ1-3; 7 bases match TRBD1. V lost 6 bases, J lost 2 bases, and 4 bases stayed unmatched. The CDR3 totals 14 residues. Germline V gives CDR1 SNHLY, CDR2 FYNNEI. The CDR3 nucleotides are TGTGCCAGCAGATCCGGGACAGCTGGAAACACCATATATTTT. Translated: CASRSGTAGNTIYF.

This chain uses TRBV5-5 with TRBJ1-4; D is possibly TRBD1 (5 bases). Germline V CDR1 and CDR2: SGHKS, YYEKEE (reference sequence). V lost 4 bases and J 5 bases, leaving 18 bases between the germline ends. This CDR3 contains 16 residues. DNA for the CDR3: TGTGCCAGCAGCACTGGCGTACAGGTTGGGAATGAAAAACTGTTTTTT. It specifies CASSTGVQVGNEKLFF.